A selection of T cell receptor beta chains follows, all from one sample in a study of T cells in Graves' hyperthyroidism and ophthalmopathy. TCRdb redid the calling of the multiplex PCR reads with MiXCR, one entry per CDR3 protein. The sample consists of hundreds of thousands of distinct CDR3 sequences, more than 11% of them appearing once. Sequenced sample: blood. The receptor set was obtained from a woman in her twenties or thirties with Graves' hyperthyroidism that later progressed to Graves' ophthalmopathy. CDR3s include the opening cysteine and the closing phenylalanine or tryptophan. D genes are given only for firm matches. For some rows the clone size is stated as once, few or many, or as a class when expanded; others skip it.

J: TRBJ2-5
D: NA
size: many
V: TRBV18
CDR3: CASSLGTGGTAQETQYF
DNA: TGTGCCAGCTCACTTGGGACCGGGGGAACTGCACAAGAGACCCAGTACTTC

J: TRBJ2-7
D: TRBD1
size: few
V: TRBV20-1
CDR3: CSAWRPGQGGNEQYF
DNA: TGCAGTGCTTGGAGACCGGGACAGGGGGGGAATGAGCAGTACTTC

J: TRBJ2-5
D: NA
size: NA
V: TRBV7-9
CDR3: CASSEPGGWTQETQYF
DNA: TGTGCCAGCAGTGAACCGGGCGGGTGGACCCAAGAGACCCAGTACTTC

J: TRBJ2-3
D: TRBD1
size: many
V: TRBV29-1
CDR3: CSVEPGTGIGTQYF
DNA: TGCAGCGTCGAACCCGGGACAGGGATTGGGACGCAGTATTTT

J: TRBJ2-6
D: NA
size: NA
V: TRBV9
CDR3: CASSALRGVANVLTF
DNA: TGTGCCAGCAGCGCCCTTAGGGGCGTGGCCAACGTCCTGACTTTC

J: TRBJ1-6
D: NA
size: NA
V: TRBV7-2
CDR3: CASRADLAYNSPLHF
DNA: TGTGCCAGCAGGGCGGACTTGGCCTATAATTCACCCCTCCACTTT

J: TRBJ1-4
D: NA
size: NA
V: TRBV6-6
CDR3: CASSYLGRNSNEKLFF
DNA: TGTGCCAGCAGTTACCTCGGGCGGAACTCTAATGAAAAACTGTTTTTT

J: TRBJ2-1
D: TRBD1
size: many
V: TRBV27
CDR3: CASSPTGYSYNEQFF
DNA: TGTGCCAGCAGCCCGACAGGGTACTCCTACAATGAGCAGTTCTTC

J: TRBJ2-2
D: TRBD2
size: NA
V: TRBV6-1
CDR3: CASSPRGLAGGNTGELFF
DNA: TGTGCCAGCAGCCCGCGAGGGCTAGCGGGAGGGAACACCGGGGAGCTGTTTTTT

J: TRBJ1-3
D: NA
size: few
V: TRBV28
CDR3: CASSSPWTGDGNTIYF
DNA: TGTGCCAGCAGTTCCCCTTGGACTGGTGATGGAAACACCATATATTTT

J: TRBJ1-1
D: NA
size: many
V: TRBV5-1
CDR3: CASSAGQSITEAFF
DNA: TGCGCCAGCAGCGCAGGCCAGAGCATAACTGAAGCTTTCTTT

J: TRBJ1-2
D: TRBD1
size: many
V: TRBV6-1
CDR3: CASSYTGGNGYTF
DNA: TGTGCCAGCAGTTACACAGGGGGTAATGGCTACACCTTC

J: TRBJ2-3
D: NA
size: many
V: TRBV30
CDR3: CAFLARDTQYF
DNA: TGTGCCTTCCTAGCGAGGGATACGCAGTATTTT

J: TRBJ2-4
D: NA
size: NA
V: TRBV20-1
CDR3: CSARKTGALTRSKNIQYF
DNA: TGCAGTGCTAGGAAGACAGGTGCTCTTACTCGGTCCAAAAACATTCAGTACTTC

J: TRBJ1-5
D: NA
size: many
V: TRBV19
CDR3: CASSTTSYGNQPQHF
DNA: TGTGCCAGTAGTACGACCTCGTATGGGAATCAGCCCCAGCATTTT

J: TRBJ1-6
D: NA
size: many
V: TRBV7-2
CDR3: CASSPHPGVNSPLHF
DNA: TGTGCCAGCAGCCCCCATCCCGGGGTAAATTCACCCCTCCACTTT

J: TRBJ2-7
D: TRBD1
size: many
V: TRBV9
CDR3: CASSQAQGAHYEQYF
DNA: TGTGCCAGCTCCCAAGCACAGGGGGCCCACTACGAGCAGTACTTC

J: TRBJ2-2
D: NA
size: NA
V: TRBV30
CDR3: CAWAQGVTGELFF
DNA: TGTGCCTGGGCACAGGGAGTCACCGGGGAGCTGTTTTTT

J: TRBJ1-3
D: NA
size: many
V: TRBV2
CDR3: CASSESRDGGNTIYF
DNA: TGTGCCAGCAGTGAAAGCAGGGACGGTGGAAACACCATATATTTT

J: TRBJ1-2
D: NA
size: many
V: TRBV28
CDR3: CASSHLGTDGKEGYGYTF
DNA: TGTGCCAGCAGCCACCTAGGTACGGACGGGAAGGAGGGCTATGGCTACACCTTC

J: TRBJ2-1
D: TRBD1
size: many
V: TRBV3-1
CDR3: CASSQGYRGDEQFF
DNA: TGTGCCAGCAGCCAGGGATACAGGGGCGATGAGCAGTTCTTC

J: TRBJ2-5
D: TRBD1
size: NA
V: TRBV2
CDR3: CASSPGTGQEAQYF
DNA: TGTGCCAGCAGCCCCGGGACAGGGCAAGAGGCCCAGTACTTC

J: TRBJ1-2
D: NA
size: NA
V: TRBV15
CDR3: CATSRELAGGYGYTF
DNA: TGTGCCACCAGCAGAGAACTGGCAGGCGGATATGGCTACACCTTC

J: TRBJ1-1
D: NA
size: NA
V: TRBV27
CDR3: CASREGQGLNTEAFF
DNA: TGTGCCAGCAGGGAAGGACAAGGCTTGAACACTGAAGCTTTCTTT

J: TRBJ2-7
D: NA
size: many
V: TRBV7-2
CDR3: CASSFAAHEQYF
DNA: TGTGCCAGCAGCTTTGCCGCGCACGAGCAGTACTTC

J: TRBJ1-3
D: NA
size: few
V: TRBV30
CDR3: CAWTRDRNSGNTIYF
DNA: TGTGCCTGGACTAGGGATCGCAACTCTGGAAACACCATATATTTT

J: TRBJ1-5
D: NA
size: many
V: TRBV3-1
CDR3: CASSQNPGQPQHF
DNA: TGTGCCAGCAGCCAAAATCCCGGTCAGCCCCAGCATTTT

J: TRBJ2-7
D: NA
size: NA
V: TRBV5-4
CDR3: CASSSDRGSDYEQYF
DNA: TGTGCCAGCAGCTCTGATAGGGGGAGCGACTACGAGCAGTACTTC

J: TRBJ2-7
D: TRBD2
size: NA
V: TRBV7-2
CDR3: CASSYLAGSSYEQYF
DNA: TGTGCCAGCAGCTATTTAGCGGGGAGCTCCTACGAGCAGTACTTC

J: TRBJ1-3
D: NA
size: many
V: TRBV2
CDR3: CASSYGYSGNTIYF
DNA: TGTGCCAGCAGTTATGGATACTCTGGAAACACCATATATTTT

J: TRBJ2-5
D: TRBD2
size: many
V: TRBV12-5
CDR3: CASGLVLSGSFETQYF
DNA: TGTGCTAGTGGTTTGGTCCTTAGCGGGAGCTTTGAGACCCAGTACTTC

J: TRBJ2-1
D: NA
size: few
V: TRBV19
CDR3: CASSIGAGGDYNEQFF
DNA: TGTGCCAGTAGTATAGGCGCAGGGGGGGATTATAATGAGCAGTTCTTC

J: TRBJ2-3
D: NA
size: NA
V: TRBV6-2/TRBV6-3
CDR3: CASTQRASTDTQYF
DNA: TGTGCCAGCACCCAACGAGCGTCCACAGATACGCAGTATTTT

J: TRBJ1-5
D: NA
size: many
V: TRBV19
CDR3: CASSAQYQPQHF
DNA: TGTGCCAGTAGTGCACAATATCAGCCCCAGCATTTT

J: TRBJ1-2
D: TRBD1
size: many
V: TRBV24-1
CDR3: CATSETTGLYGYTF
DNA: TGTGCCACCAGTGAGACGACAGGGCTCTATGGCTACACCTTC

J: TRBJ2-3
D: NA
size: many
V: TRBV2
CDR3: CASREREGDTQYF
DNA: TGTGCCAGCAGGGAGCGAGAGGGAGATACGCAGTATTTT

J: TRBJ1-1
D: NA
size: many
V: TRBV5-1
CDR3: CASSQMADTEAFF
DNA: TGCGCCAGCAGCCAGATGGCGGACACTGAAGCTTTCTTT

J: TRBJ1-5
D: NA
size: many
V: TRBV4-1
CDR3: CASSQDPAANQPQHF
DNA: TGCGCCAGCAGCCAAGATCCGGCGGCGAATCAGCCCCAGCATTTT

J: TRBJ2-1
D: NA
size: few
V: TRBV30
CDR3: CTSNEQFF
DNA: TGTACGAGCAATGAGCAGTTCTTC

J: TRBJ2-7
D: TRBD2
size: NA
V: TRBV4-1
CDR3: CASKPGTSDEQYF
DNA: TGCGCCAGTAAGCCCGGGACTAGCGACGAGCAGTACTTC

J: TRBJ2-3
D: TRBD2
size: few
V: TRBV7-9
CDR3: CASSRAAGGQLSTDTQYF
DNA: TGTGCCAGCAGCCGAGCAGCGGGAGGCCAACTTAGCACAGATACGCAGTATTTT

J: TRBJ2-7
D: NA
size: NA
V: TRBV6-1
CDR3: CASTSRSGGLGEQYF
DNA: TGTGCCAGCACCTCGCGGTCCGGGGGCCTGGGGGAGCAGTACTTC

J: TRBJ2-7
D: TRBD2
size: many
V: TRBV25-1
CDR3: CASSEVAGAREQYF
DNA: TGTGCCAGCAGTGAAGTAGCGGGAGCACGGGAGCAGTACTTC

J: TRBJ1-6
D: NA
size: many
V: TRBV6-1
CDR3: CASSEPGRGYNSPLHF
DNA: TGTGCCAGCAGTGAACCGGGACGAGGATATAATTCACCCCTCCACTTT

J: TRBJ2-1
D: TRBD2
size: many
V: TRBV19
CDR3: CASSAVAGSYNEQFF
DNA: TGTGCCAGTAGTGCCGTAGCGGGGTCCTACAATGAGCAGTTCTTC

J: TRBJ1-1
D: TRBD1
size: NA
V: TRBV25-1
CDR3: CASTQQGWGNTEAFF
DNA: TGTGCCAGCACCCAACAGGGGTGGGGGAACACTGAAGCTTTCTTT

J: TRBJ2-4
D: NA
size: many
V: TRBV28
CDR3: CASSLEKTGRGNIQYF
DNA: TGTGCCAGCAGTTTAGAAAAGACAGGGAGGGGGAACATTCAGTACTTC

J: TRBJ1-1
D: NA
size: many
V: TRBV11-2
CDR3: CASSLARGGRWANTEAFF
DNA: TGTGCCAGCAGCTTAGCCCGGGGAGGTAGGTGGGCGAACACTGAAGCTTTCTTT

J: TRBJ2-1
D: TRBD2
size: many
V: TRBV28
CDR3: CASPSKLAGGEQFF
DNA: TGTGCCAGCCCCTCGAAACTAGCGGGAGGAGAGCAGTTCTTC

J: TRBJ1-4
D: NA
size: many
V: TRBV30
CDR3: CAWGVKGIEKLFF
DNA: TGTGCCTGGGGAGTAAAGGGAATCGAAAAACTGTTTTTT

J: TRBJ1-4
D: NA
size: many
V: TRBV2
CDR3: CASSEWGPGVGEKLFF
DNA: TGTGCCAGCAGTGAATGGGGACCCGGAGTGGGTGAAAAACTGTTTTTT

J: TRBJ2-3
D: TRBD2
size: many
V: TRBV7-3
CDR3: CASSPFAGGDTQYF
DNA: TGTGCCAGCAGCCCCTTCGCGGGAGGGGATACGCAGTATTTT

J: TRBJ2-7
D: TRBD2
size: NA
V: TRBV7-9
CDR3: CASSSPSGRAAEQYF
DNA: TGTGCCAGCAGCTCCCCTTCGGGGAGGGCCGCCGAGCAGTACTTC

J: TRBJ2-7
D: NA
size: many
V: TRBV27
CDR3: CASSPRSGGEQYF
DNA: TGTGCCAGCAGTCCGCGGAGTGGTGGGGAGCAGTACTTC

J: TRBJ2-4
D: TRBD1
size: NA
V: TRBV19
CDR3: CASSPRTGLKYF
DNA: TGTGCCAGTAGTCCCAGGACAGGTTTAAAGTACTTC

J: TRBJ2-1
D: NA
size: NA
V: TRBV10-2
CDR3: CASSLLGTSPDNEQFF
DNA: TGCGCCAGCAGTTTACTCGGGACTTCACCCGATAATGAGCAGTTCTTC

J: TRBJ2-1
D: TRBD1
size: NA
V: TRBV12-3/TRBV12-4
CDR3: CASSLRTGVPDNEQFF
DNA: TGTGCCAGCAGTTTACGGACAGGGGTTCCCGACAATGAGCAGTTCTTC